This T cell receptor beta chain was captured in a study of Ad26.COV2.S vaccination and SARS-CoV-2 variants. CDR1 and CDR2 (germline): MGHRA, YSYEKL. The V end was cut by 5 bases, the J end by 0 bases, with 13 bases between. This CDR3 spans 15 amino acids. Method: immunoSEQ multiplex PCR; TCRdb's copy keeps in-frame clones and lacks some. The data contain tens of thousands of clones, 82% of them singletons. This sequence joins TRBV4-1 and TRBJ1-2; D is perhaps TRBD1 (5 bases). Sequencing used peripheral blood, obtained after recovery from COVID-19. The sequence was obtained from a human donor who had recovered from COVID-19. CDR3: CASSEAGAPNYGYTF. CDR3 sequence (DNA): TGCGCCAGCAGCGAAGCTGGGGCCCCTAACTATGGCTACACCTTC.